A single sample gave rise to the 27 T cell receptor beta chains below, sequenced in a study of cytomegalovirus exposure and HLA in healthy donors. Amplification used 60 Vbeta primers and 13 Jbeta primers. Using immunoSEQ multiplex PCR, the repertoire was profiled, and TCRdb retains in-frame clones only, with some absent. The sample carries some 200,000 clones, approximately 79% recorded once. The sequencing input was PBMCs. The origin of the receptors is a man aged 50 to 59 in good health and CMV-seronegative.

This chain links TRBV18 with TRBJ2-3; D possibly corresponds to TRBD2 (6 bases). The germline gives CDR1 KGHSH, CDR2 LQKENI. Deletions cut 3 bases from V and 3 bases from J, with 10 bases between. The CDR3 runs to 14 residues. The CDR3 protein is CASSPGGATDTQYF. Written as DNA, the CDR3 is TGTGCCAGCTCACCGGGCGGGGCAACAGATACGCAGTATTTT.

CDR3 in DNA: TGTGCCAGCAGCCAGGCTAACAGGGATCGGACTGAAGCTTTCTTT. Encoded protein: CASSQANRDRTEAFF. This sequence joins TRBV4-2 and TRBJ1-1, with D tentatively TRBD1 (6 bases). The CDR3 runs 15 residues. The germline gives CDR1 LGHNA, CDR2 YNFKEQ. The V end lost 3 bases, the J end lost 5 bases, and 16 bases lay between the germline ends.

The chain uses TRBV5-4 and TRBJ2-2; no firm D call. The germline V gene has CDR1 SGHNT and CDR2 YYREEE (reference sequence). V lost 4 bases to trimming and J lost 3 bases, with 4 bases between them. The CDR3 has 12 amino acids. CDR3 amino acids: CASSRDTGELFF. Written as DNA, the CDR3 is TGTGCCAGCAGCCGGGACACCGGGGAGCTGTTTTTT.

The CDR3 region is CASSSTGGRGGGYTF. CDR3 DNA sequence: TGTGCCAGCAGCTCCACGGGGGGGAGAGGGGGTGGCTACACCTTC. The chain links TRBV7-2 to TRBJ1-2; D perhaps matches TRBD1 (6 bases). The CDR3 runs 15 residues. Germline V gene data show CDR1 as SGHTA and CDR2 as FQGNSA. V was clipped by 4 bases and J by 7 bases, with 19 bases between them.

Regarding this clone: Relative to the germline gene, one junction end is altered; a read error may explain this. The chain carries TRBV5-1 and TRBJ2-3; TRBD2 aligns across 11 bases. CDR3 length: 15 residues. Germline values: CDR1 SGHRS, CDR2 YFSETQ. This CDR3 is CASSFLAGGSDAQYF. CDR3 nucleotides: TGCGCCAGCAGCTTTTTAGCGGGAGGGTCAGATGCGCAGTATTTT.

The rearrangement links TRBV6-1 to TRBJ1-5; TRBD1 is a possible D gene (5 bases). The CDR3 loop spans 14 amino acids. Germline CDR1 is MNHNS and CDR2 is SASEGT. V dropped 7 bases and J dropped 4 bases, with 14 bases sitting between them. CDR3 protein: CASTADSPNQPQHF. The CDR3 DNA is TGTGCCAGCACCGCCGACAGTCCTAATCAGCCCCAGCATTTT.

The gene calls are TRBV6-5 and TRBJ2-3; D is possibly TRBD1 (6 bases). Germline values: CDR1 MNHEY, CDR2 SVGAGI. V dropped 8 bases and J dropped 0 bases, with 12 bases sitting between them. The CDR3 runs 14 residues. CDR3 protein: CASLGAASTDTQYF. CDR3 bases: TGTGCCAGCTTGGGGGCGGCTAGCACAGATACGCAGTATTTT.

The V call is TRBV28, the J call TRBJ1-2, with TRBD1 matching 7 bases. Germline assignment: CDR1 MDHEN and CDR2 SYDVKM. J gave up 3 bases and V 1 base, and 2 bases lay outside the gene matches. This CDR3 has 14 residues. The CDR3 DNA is TGTGCCAGCAGTTTATTGGGACAGCACTATGGCTACACCTTC. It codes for CASSLLGQHYGYTF.

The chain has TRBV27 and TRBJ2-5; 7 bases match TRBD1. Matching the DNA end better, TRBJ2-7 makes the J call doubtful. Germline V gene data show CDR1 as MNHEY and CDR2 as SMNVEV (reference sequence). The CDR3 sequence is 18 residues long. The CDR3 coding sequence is TGTGCCAGCAGTTTACGTGGGGCCGCACAGGGGTACCCCTACGAGCAGTACTTC. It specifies CASSLRGAAQGYPYEQYF.

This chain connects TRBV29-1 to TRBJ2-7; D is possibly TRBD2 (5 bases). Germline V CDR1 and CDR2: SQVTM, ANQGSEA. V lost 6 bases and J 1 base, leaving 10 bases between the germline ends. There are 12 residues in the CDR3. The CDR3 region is CSVRGPSYEQYF. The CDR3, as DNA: TGCAGCGTCCGAGGGCCATCCTACGAGCAGTACTTC.

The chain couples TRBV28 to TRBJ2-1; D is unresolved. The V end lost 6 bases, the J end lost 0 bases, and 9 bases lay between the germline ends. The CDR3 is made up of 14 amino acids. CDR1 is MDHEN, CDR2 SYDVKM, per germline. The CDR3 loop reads CASRVQNSYNEQFF. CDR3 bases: TGTGCCAGCAGAGTCCAGAACTCCTACAATGAGCAGTTCTTC.

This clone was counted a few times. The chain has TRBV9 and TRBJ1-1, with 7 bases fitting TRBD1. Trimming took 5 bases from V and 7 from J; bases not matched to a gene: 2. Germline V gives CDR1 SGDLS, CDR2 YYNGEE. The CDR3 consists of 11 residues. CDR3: CASSRDSEAFF. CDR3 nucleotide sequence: TGTGCCAGCAGTCGGGACAGTGAAGCTTTCTTT.

CDR3 sequence: CAWRLDRVRGGELFF. The CDR3 DNA is TGTGCCTGGAGACTGGACAGAGTCCGTGGCGGGGAGCTGTTTTTT. The V gene is TRBV30, the J gene TRBJ2-2, with a tentative D call TRBD1 (6 bases). Germline CDR1 reads GTSNPN; CDR2 reads SVGIG (reference sequence). V gave up 3 bases and J gave up 7 bases, with 18 bases separating them. The CDR3 covers 15 residues.

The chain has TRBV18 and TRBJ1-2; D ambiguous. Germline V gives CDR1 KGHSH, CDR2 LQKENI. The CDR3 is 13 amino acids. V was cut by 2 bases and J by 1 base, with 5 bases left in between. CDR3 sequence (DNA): TGTGCCAGCTCACCAGAGCGTAACTATGGCTACACCTTC. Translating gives CASSPERNYGYTF.

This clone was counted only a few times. The CDR3 loop is CASSLLSGVTNQPQHF. The CDR3, as DNA: TGTGCCAGCAGCTTACTTTCAGGGGTTACAAATCAGCCCCAGCATTTT. The genes are TRBV7-8 and TRBJ1-5; a weak D match, TRBD1 (6 bases). This CDR3 spans 16 amino acids. The ends were cut back, 2 bases at V and 4 bases at J, with 15 bases in the middle. CDR1 SGHVS and CDR2 FQNEAQ come from the germline V gene.

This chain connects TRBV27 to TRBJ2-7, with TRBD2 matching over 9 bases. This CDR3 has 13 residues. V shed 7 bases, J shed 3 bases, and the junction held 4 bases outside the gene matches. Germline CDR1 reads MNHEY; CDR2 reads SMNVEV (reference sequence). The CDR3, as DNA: TGTGCCAGCAAATTGACTAGCGGCTACGAGCAGTACTTC. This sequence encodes CASKLTSGYEQYF.

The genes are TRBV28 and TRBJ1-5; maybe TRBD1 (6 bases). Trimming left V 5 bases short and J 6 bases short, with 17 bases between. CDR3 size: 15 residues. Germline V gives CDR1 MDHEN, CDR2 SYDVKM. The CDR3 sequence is CASSLTGGLGQPQHF. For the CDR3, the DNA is TGTGCCAGCAGTCTAACGGGGGGGCTGGGTCAGCCCCAGCATTTT.

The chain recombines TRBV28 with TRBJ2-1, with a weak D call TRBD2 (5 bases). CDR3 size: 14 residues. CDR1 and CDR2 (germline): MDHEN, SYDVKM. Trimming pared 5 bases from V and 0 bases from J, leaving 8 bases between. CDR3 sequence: CASSSGTSYNEQFF. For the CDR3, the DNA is TGTGCCAGCAGTAGCGGAACCTCCTACAATGAGCAGTTCTTC.

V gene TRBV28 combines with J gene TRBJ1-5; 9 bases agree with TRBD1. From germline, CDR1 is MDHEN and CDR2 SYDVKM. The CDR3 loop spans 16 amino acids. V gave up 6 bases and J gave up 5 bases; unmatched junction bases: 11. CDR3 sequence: CASSPRTGAVDQPQHF. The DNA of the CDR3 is TGTGCCAGCAGCCCCCGGACAGGGGCGGTGGATCAGCCCCAGCATTTT.

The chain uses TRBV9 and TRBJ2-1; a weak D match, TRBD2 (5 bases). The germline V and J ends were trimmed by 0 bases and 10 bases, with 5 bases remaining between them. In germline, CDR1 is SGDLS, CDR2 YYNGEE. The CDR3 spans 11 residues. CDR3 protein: CASSVGREQFF. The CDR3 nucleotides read TGTGCCAGCAGCGTAGGGAGGGAGCAGTTCTTC.

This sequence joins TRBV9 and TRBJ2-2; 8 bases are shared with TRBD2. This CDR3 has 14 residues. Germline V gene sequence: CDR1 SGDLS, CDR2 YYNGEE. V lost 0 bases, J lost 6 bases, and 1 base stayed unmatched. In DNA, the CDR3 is TGTGCCAGCAGCGTAGAGGGACTAGCCGGGGAGCTGTTTTTT. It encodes CASSVEGLAGELFF.

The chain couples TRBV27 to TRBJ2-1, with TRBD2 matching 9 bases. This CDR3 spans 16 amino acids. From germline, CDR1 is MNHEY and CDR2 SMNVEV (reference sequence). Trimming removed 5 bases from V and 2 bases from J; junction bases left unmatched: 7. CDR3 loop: CASSQIGTSPYNEQFF. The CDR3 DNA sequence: TGTGCCAGCAGTCAAATCGGGACTAGCCCCTACAATGAGCAGTTCTTC.

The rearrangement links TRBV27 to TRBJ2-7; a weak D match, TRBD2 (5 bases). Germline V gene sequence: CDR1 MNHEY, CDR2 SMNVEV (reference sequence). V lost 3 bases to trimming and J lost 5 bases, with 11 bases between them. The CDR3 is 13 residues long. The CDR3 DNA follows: TGTGCCAGCAGTTTCGGTTGGAGGAACGAGCAGTACTTC. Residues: CASSFGWRNEQYF.

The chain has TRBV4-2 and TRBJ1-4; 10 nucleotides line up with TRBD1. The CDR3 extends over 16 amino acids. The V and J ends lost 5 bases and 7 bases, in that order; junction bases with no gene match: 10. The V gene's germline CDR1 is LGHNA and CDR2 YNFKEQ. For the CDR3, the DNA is TGTGCCAGCAGCTCGCCGGGACAGGGGACCGGTGAAAAACTGTTTTTT. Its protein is CASSSPGQGTGEKLFF.

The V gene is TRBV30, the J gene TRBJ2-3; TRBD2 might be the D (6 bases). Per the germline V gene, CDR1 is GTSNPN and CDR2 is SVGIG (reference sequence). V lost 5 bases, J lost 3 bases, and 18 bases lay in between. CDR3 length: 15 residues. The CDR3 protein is CAWGGASLGTDTQYF. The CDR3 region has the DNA TGTGCCTGGGGCGGGGCCTCCCTGGGAACAGATACGCAGTATTTT. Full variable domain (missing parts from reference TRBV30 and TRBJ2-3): SQTIHQWPATLVQPVGSPLSLECTVEGTSNPNLYWYRQAAGRGLQLLFYSVGIGQISSEVPQNLSASRPQDRQFILSSKKLLLSDSGFYLCAWGGASLGTDTQYFGPGTRLTVL.

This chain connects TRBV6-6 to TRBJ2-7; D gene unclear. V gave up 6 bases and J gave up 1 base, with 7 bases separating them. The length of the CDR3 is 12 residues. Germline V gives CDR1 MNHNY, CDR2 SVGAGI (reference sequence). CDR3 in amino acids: CASSLISYEQYF. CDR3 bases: TGTGCCAGCAGCCTTATTTCCTACGAGCAGTACTTC.

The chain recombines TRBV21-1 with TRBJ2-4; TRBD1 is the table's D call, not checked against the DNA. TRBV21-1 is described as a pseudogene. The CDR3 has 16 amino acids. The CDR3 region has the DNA TGTGCCAGCAGCAAAGGACGCACGGGACAGGAAAACATTCAGTACTTC. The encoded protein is CASSKGRTGQENIQYF.